This entry lists 22 T cell receptor beta chains sequenced from one sample in a study of response to subunit inactivated influenza vaccine. TCRdb fed the RT-PCR reads into MiXCR, producing one record per CDR3 protein. In the table there are 650,000 to 700,000 distinct CDR3 sequences, about a sixth of which are singletons. The material sequenced was PBMCs from blood, taken roughly 12 days after vaccination. The receptors originated from a man over 45 who received an inactivated influenza vaccine.

This chain connects TRBV10-3 to TRBJ1-1; the D gene is possibly TRBD1 (5 bases). V lost 4 bases and J lost 7, with 13 bases in between. Germline CDR1 ENHRY, CDR2 SYGVKD. CDR3 length: 13 residues. This chain's CDR3 is CAISVIGGYEAFF. DNA for the CDR3: TGTGCCATCAGTGTAATCGGGGGGTATGAAGCTTTCTTT.

The chain has TRBV3-1 and TRBJ2-5; 11 nucleotides align to TRBD1. After removal of 4 bases from V and 4 bases from J, the junction contained 8 bases not matched to a gene. CDR1 and CDR2 from the germline V gene are LGHDT and YNNKEL (reference sequence). This CDR3 has 16 residues. The CDR3 reads CASSRGTGGTRETQYF. Here the CDR3 DNA reads TGTGCCAGCAGCCGAGGGACAGGGGGGACCAGAGAGACCCAGTACTTC.

The chain joins TRBV5-4 to TRBJ2-7; the D call may be TRBD1 or TRBD2 (5 bases each). V lost 3 bases, J lost 7 bases, and 17 bases lay in between. The germline gives CDR1 SGHNT, CDR2 YYREEE (reference sequence). The CDR3 has 14 residues. CDR3 DNA sequence: TGTGCCAGCAGCTCCCGGGACCGCTTCCCGGAGCAGTACTTC. Protein sequence: CASSSRDRFPEQYF.

There are a few counts of this clonotype. The CDR3 nucleotides read TGCGCCAGCAGCTTGGAGCCCTCTCCGGCTGAGCAGTTCTTC. Amino acids: CASSLEPSPAEQFF. V gene TRBV5-1 combines with J gene TRBJ2-1; D gene unclear. Germline V gives CDR1 SGHRS, CDR2 YFSETQ. The CDR3 is 14 residues long. The V and J ends lost 0 bases and 9 bases respectively, with 13 bases between them.

The chain joins TRBV28 to TRBJ1-2; D possibly corresponds to TRBD1 (6 bases). The V end was cut by 6 bases, the J end by 0 bases, with 17 bases between. The germline V gene encodes CDR1 MDHEN and CDR2 SYDVKM. The CDR3 spans 16 residues. The CDR3 is CASSRGYQGANYGYTF. In DNA, the CDR3 is TGTGCCAGCAGCAGGGGCTATCAGGGCGCTAACTATGGCTACACCTTC.

The chain links TRBV9 to TRBJ2-5; unclear D gene. The length of the CDR3 is 13 residues. The V end was cut by 1 base, the J end by 3 bases, with 7 bases between. The germline CDR1 and CDR2 sequences are SGDLS and YYNGEE. The CDR3 loop reads CASSVRVEETQYF. The CDR3 DNA follows: TGTGCCAGCAGCGTACGCGTTGAAGAGACCCAGTACTTC.

This clonotype was counted only a few times. The V gene is TRBV12-3 or TRBV12-4, the J gene TRBJ1-2; the D is unclear. The germline V and J ends were trimmed by 3 bases and 4 bases, with 15 bases remaining between them. The CDR3 has 15 amino acids. CDR3 sequence reads: CASSFAVGAPYGYTF. CDR3 sequence (DNA): TGTGCCAGCAGTTTCGCAGTGGGAGCGCCCTATGGCTACACCTTC.

This clonotype was observed a few times. The CDR3 protein is CASSQDRGSRDREKLFF. The CDR3 DNA follows: TGTGCCAGCAGCCAAGATCGAGGGTCCAGGGATCGTGAAAAACTGTTTTTT. This chain joins TRBV4-2 and TRBJ1-4, with a tentative D call TRBD1 (5 bases). The V gene's germline CDR1 is LGHNA and CDR2 YNFKEQ. The CDR3 is made up of 17 amino acids. V shed 0 bases and J shed 7 bases, with 18 bases lying between them.

The CDR3: CASSLEAYGLAVSSYEQYF. Written as DNA, the CDR3 is TGTGCCAGCAGCTTAGAGGCATACGGACTAGCGGTGAGCTCCTACGAGCAGTACTTC. This chain connects TRBV11-2 to TRBJ2-7; 10 nucleotides agree with TRBD2. J was trimmed by 0 bases and V by 0 bases; bases with no gene match: 11. The CDR3 consists of 19 residues. Germline CDR1 reads SGHAT; CDR2 reads FQNNGV.

The rearrangement joins TRBV12-3 or TRBV12-4 to TRBJ1-2; a weak D match, TRBD1 (6 bases). The germline V and J ends were trimmed by 3 bases and 2 bases, with 10 bases remaining between them. The CDR3 covers 14 residues. DNA of the CDR3: TGTGCCAGCAGTTTCGGACAGAACAACTATGGCTACACCTTC. This codes for CASSFGQNNYGYTF.

The V and J genes are TRBV15 and TRBJ2-4; the match to TRBD1 covers 9 bases. Per germline, CDR1 LNHNV and CDR2 YYDKDF (reference sequence). The V segment lost 2 bases and the J segment 0 bases; nucleotides outside the gene matches: 11. There are 19 residues in the CDR3. CDR3 sequence reads: CATSRPWDREEEAKNIQYF. CDR3 coding DNA: TGTGCCACCAGCAGACCCTGGGACAGGGAGGAGGAAGCCAAAAACATTCAGTACTTC.

This clonotype was picked up many times. The V and J genes are TRBV12-3 or TRBV12-4 and TRBJ2-7; D is possibly TRBD2 (5 bases). The CDR3 is 11 residues long. V lost 3 bases and J lost 6, with 6 bases in between. The CDR3 DNA reads TGTGCCAGCAGTTTGGGGAGCGAGCAGTACTTC. This encodes CASSLGSEQYF.

The chain joins TRBV7-9 to TRBJ2-3; tentative D call: TRBD2 (6 bases). Between the trimmed V and J ends, which lost 11 bases and 11 bases, there was a span of 23 bases. This CDR3 region has 13 residues. Germline V lookup: CDR1 SEHNR, CDR2 FQNEAQ (reference sequence). The CDR3 protein is CASAGPQTSGQYF. DNA for the CDR3: TGTGCCTCGGCGGGACCCCAAACGTCGGGGCAGTATTTT. The variable domain in full, completed from reference TRBV7-9 and TRBJ2-3, reads DTGVSQNPRHKITKRGQNVTFRCDPISEHNRLYWYRQTLGQGPEFLTYFQNEAQLEKSRLLSDRFSAERPKGSFSTLEIQRTEQGDSAMYLCASAGPQTSGQYFGPGTRLTVL.

J is TRBJ2-1 and V is TRBV9; TRBD2 matches at 9 bases. CDR3 length: 18 amino acids. Germline assignment: CDR1 SGDLS and CDR2 YYNGEE. The trim removed 2 bases at V and 1 base at J, leaving 10 bases unmatched. The CDR3 protein is CASSVSGSSGASYNEQFF. The CDR3 DNA reads TGTGCCAGCAGCGTTTCTGGGTCTAGCGGGGCTTCCTACAATGAGCAGTTCTTC.

A few counts support this clonotype. The chain combines TRBV4-2 with TRBJ1-1, with D perhaps matching TRBD1 (5 bases). This CDR3 comprises 16 residues. V lost 1 base to trimming and J lost 1 base, with 13 bases between them. Germline V CDR1 and CDR2: LGHNA, YNFKEQ. Written as DNA, the CDR3 is TGTGCCAGCAGCCAAGGCTCGGGACTCTCGAACACTGAAGCTTTCTTT. Its translation is CASSQGSGLSNTEAFF.

In its sample, this clonotype was seen once. A much larger clonotype is one base distant, so this may be a read error. J is TRBJ2-7 and V is TRBV29-1; perhaps TRBD1 as D (5 bases). Trimming cost V 6 bases and J 9 bases, with 18 bases left between them. Looked up from germline, CDR1 is SQVTM and CDR2 is ANQGSEA. The CDR3 length is 12 residues. The CDR3, as DNA: TGCAGCGTAACTCTGGGGCTCGGCGTGCAGTACTTC. This gives the protein CSVTLGLGVQYF.

The table lists this clonotype with a few counts. The chain uses TRBV5-1 and TRBJ2-3, with no clear D. The CDR3 runs 14 residues. The germline V gene has CDR1 SGHRS and CDR2 YFSETQ. V dropped 0 bases and J dropped 1 base, with 6 bases sitting between them. CDR3 region: CASSLDAGTDTQYF. The CDR3, as DNA: TGCGCCAGCAGCTTGGACGCAGGCACAGATACGCAGTATTTT.

V is TRBV6-1 and J is TRBJ1-1, with D uncertain. Deletions cut 6 bases from V and 1 base from J, with 9 bases between. This CDR3 region has 13 residues. Germline V gene data show CDR1 as MNHNS and CDR2 as SASEGT. The CDR3 loop reads CASRDGANTEAFF. As DNA, the CDR3 is TGTGCCAGCAGGGACGGAGCGAACACTGAAGCTTTCTTT.

The gene calls are TRBV10-3 and TRBJ1-4; weak D call: TRBD1 (6 bases). Germline V CDR1 and CDR2: ENHRY, SYGVKD. The CDR3 is 14 residues long. The germline V and J ends were trimmed by 2 bases and 6 bases, with 10 bases remaining between them. The CDR3, as DNA: TGTGCCATCAGTGAGGGGGGGCTTGATGAAAAACTGTTTTTT. The encoded protein is CAISEGGLDEKLFF.

The gene calls are TRBV5-1 and TRBJ2-1, with a weak D call TRBD2 (7 bases). The CDR3 totals 14 residues. Per germline, CDR1 SGHRS and CDR2 YFSETQ. V was shortened by 5 bases and J by 3 bases, with 12 bases between the two germline ends. The CDR3 coding sequence is TGCGCCAGCAGGGCGGGGGCGAGCTACAATGAGCAGTTCTTC. It is translated as CASRAGASYNEQFF.

The rearrangement joins TRBV7-9 to TRBJ2-5, with TRBD1 as a possible D gene (6 bases). The CDR3 covers 14 residues. CDR1 and CDR2 from the germline V gene are SEHNR and FQNEAQ (reference sequence). Trimming removed 8 bases from V and 2 bases from J, with 15 bases in between. DNA for the CDR3: TGTGCCAGCGGAAGAATCACAGGGCAAGAGACCCAGTACTTC. This sequence encodes CASGRITGQETQYF. Complete variable domain (other parts from reference TRBV7-9 and TRBJ2-5): DTGVSQNPRHKITKRGQNVTFRCDPISEHNRLYWYRQTLGQGPEFLTYFQNEAQLEKSRLLSDRFSAERPKGSFSTLEIQRTEQGDSAMYLCASGRITGQETQYFGPGTRLLVL.

This clonotype has more than one count but fewer than ten. The chain employs TRBV30 and TRBJ1-2, with D tentatively TRBD1 (6 bases). The germline CDR1 and CDR2 sequences are GTSNPN and SVGIG (reference sequence). Deletions cut 5 bases from V and 7 bases from J, with 11 bases between. This CDR3 spans 11 amino acids. This CDR3 reads CAWQTGVGYTF. Here the CDR3 DNA reads TGTGCCTGGCAGACAGGAGTTGGCTACACCTTC.